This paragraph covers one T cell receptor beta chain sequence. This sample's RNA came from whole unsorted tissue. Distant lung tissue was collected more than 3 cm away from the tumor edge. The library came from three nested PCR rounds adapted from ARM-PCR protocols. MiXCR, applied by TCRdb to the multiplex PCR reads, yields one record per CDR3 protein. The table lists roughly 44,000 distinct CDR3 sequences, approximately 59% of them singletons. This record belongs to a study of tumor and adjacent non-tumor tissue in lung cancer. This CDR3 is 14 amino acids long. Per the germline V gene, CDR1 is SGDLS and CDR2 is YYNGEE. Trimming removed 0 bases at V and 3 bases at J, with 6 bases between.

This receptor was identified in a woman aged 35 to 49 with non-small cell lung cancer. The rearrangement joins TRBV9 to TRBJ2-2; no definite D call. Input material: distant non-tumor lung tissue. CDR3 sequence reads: CASSVEVYTGELFF. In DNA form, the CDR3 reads TGTGCCAGCAGCGTAGAGGTGTACACCGGGGAGCTGTTTTTT.